The rows below give T cell receptor beta chains drawn from one sample of a study of cytomegalovirus exposure and HLA in healthy donors. Libraries were prepared by immunoSEQ multiplex PCR; TCRdb keeps only in-frame clonotypes and omits some of them. The sample totals 49,000 or so clones; its top ten clones hold about 25%. The specimen was PBMCs. These receptor sequences come from a man between 40 and 49 years old in good health and CMV-seropositive. The CDR3 runs from the conserved cysteine through the conserved F or W. The D gene is left open where the match is weak.

CDR3nt: TGTGCCAGCAGCTTTCCTCCGGACAGGGGGCGCTACGAGCAGTACTTC; CDR3aa: CASSFPPDRGRYEQYF; d_gene: TRBD1; v_gene: TRBV7-2; j_gene: TRBJ2-7
CDR3nt: TGTGCCAGCAGCCCGGGGAAGCGGGCCGTGTTCGAGCAGTACTTC; CDR3aa: CASSPGKRAVFEQYF; d_gene: .; v_gene: TRBV6-6; j_gene: TRBJ2-7
CDR3nt: TGCGCCAGCAGCCACGGACAGTCTGGCTACACCTTC; CDR3aa: CASSHGQSGYTF; d_gene: .; v_gene: TRBV5-1; j_gene: TRBJ1-2
CDR3nt: TGTGCCAGTAGTATAGGGTCTAGCGGGGGCGGTGAGCAGTTCTTC; CDR3aa: CASSIGSSGGGEQFF; d_gene: TRBD2; v_gene: TRBV19; j_gene: TRBJ2-1
CDR3nt: TGTGCCAGCAGAACGGAGGGAGACAATGAGCAGTTCTTC; CDR3aa: CASRTEGDNEQFF; d_gene: .; v_gene: TRBV28; j_gene: TRBJ2-1
CDR3nt: TGTGCCAGCAGCATGACTAGCGGGAGTACAGATACGCAGTATTTT; CDR3aa: CASSMTSGSTDTQYF; d_gene: TRBD2; v_gene: TRBV28; j_gene: TRBJ2-3
CDR3nt: TGTGCCAGCACCCCTCGGGGGAGCTCCTACAATGAGCAGTTCTTC; CDR3aa: CASTPRGSSYNEQFF; d_gene: .; v_gene: TRBV7-3; j_gene: TRBJ2-1
CDR3nt: TGTGCCATCAGTGAAGCCGCCACAGATACGCAGTATTTT; CDR3aa: CAISEAATDTQYF; d_gene: .; v_gene: TRBV10-3; j_gene: TRBJ2-3
CDR3nt: TGTGCCAGTAGGGGGACAGGGGATATCTACAATGAGCAGTTCTTC; CDR3aa: CASRGTGDIYNEQFF; d_gene: TRBD1; v_gene: TRBV19; j_gene: TRBJ2-1
CDR3nt: TGCGCCAGCAGCCGATCAGGTACGCAGTATTTT; CDR3aa: CASSRSGTQYF; d_gene: .; v_gene: TRBV4-3; j_gene: TRBJ2-3